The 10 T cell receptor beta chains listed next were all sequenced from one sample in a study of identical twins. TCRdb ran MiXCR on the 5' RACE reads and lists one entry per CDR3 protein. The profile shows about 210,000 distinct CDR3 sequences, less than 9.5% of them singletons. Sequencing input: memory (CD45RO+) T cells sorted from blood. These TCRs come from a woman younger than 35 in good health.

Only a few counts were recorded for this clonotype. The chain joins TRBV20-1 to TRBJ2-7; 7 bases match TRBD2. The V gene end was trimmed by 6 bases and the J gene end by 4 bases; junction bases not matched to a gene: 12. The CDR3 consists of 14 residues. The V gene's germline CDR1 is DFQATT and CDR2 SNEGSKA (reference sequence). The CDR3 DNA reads TGCAGTGCCCCTCCTAGCGGTCCCCAGTACGAGCAGTACTTC. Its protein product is CSAPPSGPQYEQYF.

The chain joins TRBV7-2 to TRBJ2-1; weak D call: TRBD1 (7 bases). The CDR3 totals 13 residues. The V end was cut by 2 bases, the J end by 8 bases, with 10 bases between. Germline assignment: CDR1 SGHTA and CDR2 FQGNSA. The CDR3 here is CASSLQGGHEQFF. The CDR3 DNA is TGTGCCAGCAGCTTACAGGGGGGCCATGAGCAGTTCTTC.

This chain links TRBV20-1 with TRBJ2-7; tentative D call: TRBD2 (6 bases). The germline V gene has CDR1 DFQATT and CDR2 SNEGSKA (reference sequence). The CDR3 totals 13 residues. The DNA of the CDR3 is TGCAGCGAAACTAGCAGCGGCCCCATCGAGCAGTACTTC. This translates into CSETSSGPIEQYF.

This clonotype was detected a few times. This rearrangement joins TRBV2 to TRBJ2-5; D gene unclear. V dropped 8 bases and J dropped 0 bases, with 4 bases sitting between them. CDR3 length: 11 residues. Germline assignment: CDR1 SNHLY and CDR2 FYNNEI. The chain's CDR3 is CASGDQETQYF. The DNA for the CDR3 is TGTGCCAGCGGGGACCAAGAGACCCAGTACTTC.

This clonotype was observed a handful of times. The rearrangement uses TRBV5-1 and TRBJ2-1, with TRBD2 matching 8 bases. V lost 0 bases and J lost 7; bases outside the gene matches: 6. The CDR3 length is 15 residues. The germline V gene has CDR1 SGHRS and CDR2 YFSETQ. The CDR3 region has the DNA TGCGCCAGCAGCTTGGACGGGAGGGAGTGGAATGAGCAGTTCTTC. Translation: CASSLDGREWNEQFF. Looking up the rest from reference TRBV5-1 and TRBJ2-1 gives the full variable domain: KAGVTQTPRYLIKTRGQQVTLSCSPISGHRSVSWYQQTPGQGLQFLFEYFSETQRNKGNFPGRFSGRQFSNSRSEMNVSTLELGDSALYLCASSLDGREWNEQFFGPGTRLTVL.

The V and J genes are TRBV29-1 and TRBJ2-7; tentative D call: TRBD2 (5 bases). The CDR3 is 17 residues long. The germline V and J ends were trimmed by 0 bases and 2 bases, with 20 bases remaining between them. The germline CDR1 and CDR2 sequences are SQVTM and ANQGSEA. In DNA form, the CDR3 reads TGCAGCGTTGAAGATCGCCTCCCTCCGGGAAACCCCTACGAGCAGTACTTC. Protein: CSVEDRLPPGNPYEQYF.

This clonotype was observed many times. The CDR3: CSARGGAAGNTIYF. The CDR3 bases are TGCAGCGCCCGAGGGGGCGCGGCTGGAAACACCATATATTTT. This sequence joins TRBV29-1 and TRBJ1-3; TRBD1 aligns across 7 bases. V dropped 7 bases and J dropped 2; count of bases not matched to a gene: 8. Germline loops: CDR1 SQVTM, CDR2 ANQGSEA. CDR3 length: 14 residues. The full variable domain, completed using reference TRBV29-1 and TRBJ1-3, is SAVISQKPSRDICQRGTSLTIQCQVDSQVTMMFWYRQQPGQSLTLIATANQGSEATYESGFVIDKFPISRPNLTFSTLTVSNMSPEDSSIYLCSARGGAAGNTIYFGEGSWLTVV.

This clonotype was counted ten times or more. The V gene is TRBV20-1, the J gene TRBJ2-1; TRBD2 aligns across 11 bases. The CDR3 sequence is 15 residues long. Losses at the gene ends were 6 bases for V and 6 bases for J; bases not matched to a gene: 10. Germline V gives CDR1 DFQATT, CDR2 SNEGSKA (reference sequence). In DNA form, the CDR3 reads TGCAGTGCCCTTAGTAGCGGGAGGGCCGGCAATGAGCAGTTCTTC. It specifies CSALSSGRAGNEQFF.

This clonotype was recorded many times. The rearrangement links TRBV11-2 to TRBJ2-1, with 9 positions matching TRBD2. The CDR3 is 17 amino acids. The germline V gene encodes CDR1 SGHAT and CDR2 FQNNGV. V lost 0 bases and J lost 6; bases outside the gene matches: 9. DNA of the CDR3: TGTGCCAGCAGCTTAGATTGGCGGGGGGGCCGGGTCAATGAGCAGTTCTTC. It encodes CASSLDWRGGRVNEQFF. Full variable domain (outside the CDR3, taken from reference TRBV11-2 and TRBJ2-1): EAGVAQSPRYKIIEKRQSVAFWCNPISGHATLYWYQQILGQGPKLLIQFQNNGVVDDSQLPKDRFSAERLKGVDSTLKIQPAKLEDSAVYLCASSLDWRGGRVNEQFFGPGTRLTVL.

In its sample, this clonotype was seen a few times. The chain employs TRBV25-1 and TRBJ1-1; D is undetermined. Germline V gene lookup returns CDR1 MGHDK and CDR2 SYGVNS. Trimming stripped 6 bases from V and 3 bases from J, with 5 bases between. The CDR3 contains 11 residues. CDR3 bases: TGTGCCAGCAGCTGGCACACTGAAGCTTTCTTT. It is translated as CASSWHTEAFF.